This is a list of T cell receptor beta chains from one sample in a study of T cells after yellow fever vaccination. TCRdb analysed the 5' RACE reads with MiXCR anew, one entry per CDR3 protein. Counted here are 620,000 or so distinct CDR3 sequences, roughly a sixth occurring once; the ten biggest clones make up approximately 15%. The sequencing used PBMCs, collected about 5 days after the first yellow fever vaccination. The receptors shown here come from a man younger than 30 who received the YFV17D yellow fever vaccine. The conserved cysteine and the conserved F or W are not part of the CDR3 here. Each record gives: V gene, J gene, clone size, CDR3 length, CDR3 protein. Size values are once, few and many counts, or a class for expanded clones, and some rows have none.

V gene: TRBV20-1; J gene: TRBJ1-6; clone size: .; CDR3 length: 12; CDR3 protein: SARDEGRGSPLH
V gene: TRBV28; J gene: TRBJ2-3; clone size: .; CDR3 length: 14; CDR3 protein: ASSTPSGGLADTQY
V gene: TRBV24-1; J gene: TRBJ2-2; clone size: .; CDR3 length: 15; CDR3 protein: ATSDLRGSGSTGELF
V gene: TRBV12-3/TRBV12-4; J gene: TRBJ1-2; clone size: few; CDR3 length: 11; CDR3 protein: ASSTGMTYGYT
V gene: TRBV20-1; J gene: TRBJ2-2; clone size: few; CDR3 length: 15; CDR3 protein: SASPYGAGLNTGELF
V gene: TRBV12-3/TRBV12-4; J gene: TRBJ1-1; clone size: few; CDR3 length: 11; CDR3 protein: ASTLNLGTEAF
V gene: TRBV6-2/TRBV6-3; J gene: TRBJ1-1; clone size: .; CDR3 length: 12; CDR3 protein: ASQLDSMNTEAF
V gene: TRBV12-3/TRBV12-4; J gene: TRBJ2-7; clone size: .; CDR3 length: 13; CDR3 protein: ASSSSGTSGYEQY
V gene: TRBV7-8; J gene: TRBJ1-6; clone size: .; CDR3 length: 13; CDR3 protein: ASSFRDRGYSPLH
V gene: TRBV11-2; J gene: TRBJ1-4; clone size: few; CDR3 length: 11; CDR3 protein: ASNSHWETKLF
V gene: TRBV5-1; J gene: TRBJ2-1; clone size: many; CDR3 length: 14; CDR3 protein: ASSPAGQGGYNEQF
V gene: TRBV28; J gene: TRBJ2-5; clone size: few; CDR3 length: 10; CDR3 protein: ASSLSGKTQY
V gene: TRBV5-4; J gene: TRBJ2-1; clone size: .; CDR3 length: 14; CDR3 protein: ASSWWGGGAHNEQF
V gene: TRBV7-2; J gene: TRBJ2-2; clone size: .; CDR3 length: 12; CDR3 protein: ASSLETGPGELF